This T cell receptor beta chain was sequenced during a study of blood T cells in healthy people across ages. Notes on the study in general: As naive T cell percentage varied, TCR beta diversity correlated strongly with it. The study found more naive CD4+ cells and higher diversity in long-lived than aged donors.

Each donor had roughly 10 milliliters of peripheral blood drawn. Whenever a sample was processed, at least 7 million PBMCs were isolated. Points on this clonotype: Antigen: not known.

Germline loops: CDR1 SGHAT, CDR2 FQNNGV. V lost 1 base and J 6 bases, leaving 12 bases between the germline ends. The CDR3 has 15 residues. With a J-beta primer mix and a sample-barcoded 5' primer, a second PCR ran roughly 6 to 11 cycles. TCRdb independently ran MiXCR on the 5' RACE reads; one entry per CDR3 protein. The sample shows about 1 million distinct CDR3 sequences, 35% to 50% of them seen only once. The sequence was collected from a woman aged 60-75 years in good health. V gene TRBV11-2 combines with J gene TRBJ1-4, with a weak D call TRBD1 (5 bases). The sample comprised blood. CDR3 residues: CASSLGPSGDEKLFF. The CDR3 coding sequence is TGTGCCAGCAGCTTAGGCCCCTCGGGGGATGAAAAACTGTTTTTT.